This note documents a single T cell receptor beta chain sequence. The antigen is unknown. The data stem from a study of long-term antiretroviral therapy in people with HIV. Study-wide findings and caveats: CDR3 length ranges were narrower in HIV repertoires than in controls.

Germline CDR1 SGHNT, CDR2 YYREEE (reference sequence). The CDR3 contains 14 residues. Trimming took off 0 bases at V and 9 bases at J, with 13 bases between the two ends. The authors ran the immunoSEQ assay, v3.0, at survey level. Sequencing was performed with immunoSEQ multiplex PCR; in TCRdb, only in-frame clones are kept and a portion is missing. Among some 30,000 clones listed, around 90% were seen once. Sequencing used unsorted PBMCs, obtained 1.8 years after starting antiretroviral therapy. The sequence was obtained from a woman aged 18-35 years with HIV. The chain links TRBV5-4 to TRBJ2-1; the D is unclear. CDR3 sequence (DNA): TGTGCCAGCAGCTTGGTCCGTGCTCCCGTTGAGCAGTTCTTC. This encodes CASSLVRAPVEQFF.